The rows below give T cell receptor beta chains drawn from one sample of a study of shared clonotypes between healthy human individuals. Clones were read by immunoSEQ multiplex PCR, and TCRdb kept only the in-frame ones, dropping some. In the table there are roughly 530,000 clones, about 96% of which are singletons. Sequencing was done on a sample of naive CD4+ T cells sorted from blood. Receptors were obtained from a woman in her twenties or thirties in good health. Both conserved end residues are trimmed from each CDR3. Each record gives: J gene, V gene, CDR3 protein.

- TRBV23-1 ASSQSARSGTASYEQY
TRBJ2-3 TRBV6-6 ASAASTDTQY
TRBJ2-5 TRBV5-1 ASSLATAQETQY
TRBJ2-3 TRBV6-4 ASSDQGLGTDTQY
TRBJ2-3 TRBV7-8 ASSLERALGRGAQY
TRBJ2-3 TRBV5-1 ASSFGASGREDTQY
TRBJ2-7 TRBV7-8 ASSFLVAGGSYEQY
TRBJ1-2 TRBV7-9 ASSRTGRPGYT
TRBJ2-7 TRBV18 ASSPPHGTISEQY
TRBJ1-2 TRBV2 ASTRSPNYGYT
TRBJ2-5 TRBV19 ASSWGETQY
TRBJ2-7 TRBV5-6 ASSSYLAGASYEQY
TRBJ2-2 TRBV13 ASSLGQVFGANTGELF
TRBJ2-1 TRBV15 ATSRVSGLYNEQF
TRBJ1-1 TRBV2 ASSIQEGGTEAF
TRBJ2-7 TRBV28 ASKTGGRTYEQY
TRBJ1-1 TRBV30 AWTSGGDTEAF
TRBJ1-4 TRBV28 ASTPGQGYEKLF
TRBJ1-5 TRBV6-1 ASRAFTAQPQH
TRBJ1-5 TRBV27 ASSSFEGPQH
TRBJ2-3 TRBV11-3 ASTNRGGDTQY
TRBJ2-7 TRBV11-3 ASSYGGGYEQY
TRBJ1-6 TRBV5-6 ASSETGGRNSPLH
TRBJ2-3 TRBV5-8 ASSLGRGRSTDTQY
TRBJ1-1 TRBV5-1 ASRQDALRMNTEAF
TRBJ2-7 TRBV21-1 ASSNRDRLYEQY
TRBJ2-7 TRBV11-2 ASGGSYEQY
TRBJ1-5 TRBV6-1 ASSESYSNQPQH
TRBJ2-7 TRBV28 ASVPSTGQRNEQY
TRBJ2-7 TRBV7-9 ASSVSYEQY
TRBJ2-3 TRBV5-1 ASSIGTGFTDTQY